These 29 T cell receptor beta chains share one sample of origin, sequenced in a study of CD8+ T cells in alopecia areata. RNA extraction and reverse transcription yielded cDNA as sequencing template. Only in-frame clones appear in the TCRdb table, and some are missing; sequencing was by immunoSEQ multiplex PCR. The table has almost 5,500 clones, roughly two thirds seen once; the top ten hold 10% to 15%. Treatment of the sample: oral pan-JAK inhibitor, 5-10 mg twice daily. Peripheral blood and lesional scalp punch biopsies came from alopecia areata patients. Sample: skin, taken at week 24, from a patient treated with tofacitinib. Receptor source: a human donor with alopecia areata.

The gene calls are TRBV6-1 and TRBJ2-4, with 9 bases that match TRBD1. The V segment lost 7 bases and the J segment 5 bases; nucleotides outside the gene matches: 6. This CDR3 contains 14 residues. From germline, CDR1 is MNHNS and CDR2 SASEGT. The CDR3 DNA reads TGTGCCAGCATTAGGGACAGGGTCGAAAACATTCAGTACTTC. Translated: CASIRDRVENIQYF.

The rearrangement uses TRBV7-2 and TRBJ2-1; no definite D call. CDR3 length: 16 amino acids. Trimming stripped 3 bases from V and 0 bases from J, with 12 bases between. Germline V gene lookup returns CDR1 SGHTA and CDR2 FQGNSA. Here the CDR3 reads CASSFRVPASYNEQFF. The CDR3 DNA sequence: TGTGCCAGCAGCTTTAGGGTCCCTGCCTCCTACAATGAGCAGTTCTTC.

The rearrangement uses TRBV6-1 and TRBJ1-2; TRBD1 is a possible D gene (5 bases). The CDR3 contains 13 residues. Germline lookup yields CDR1 MNHNS and CDR2 SASEGT. Trimming cost V 0 bases and J 4 bases, with 6 bases left between them. CDR3 in DNA: TGTGCCAGCAGTGAAGCGGGGGGCTATGGCTACACCTTC. This gives the protein CASSEAGGYGYTF.

The count of this clone is one. The chain uses TRBV7-2 and TRBJ2-5; TRBD1 or TRBD2 may be the D gene (5 bases each). TRBJ2-7 matches the DNA end more closely, so the J call is doubtful. The CDR3 length is 16 residues. Germline V gives CDR1 SGHTA, CDR2 FQGNSA. In DNA form, the CDR3 reads TGTGCCAGCAGCGCGCTCCTGGGACCACATAGGTACGAGCAGTACTTC. Translating gives CASSALLGPHRYEQYF.

The chain carries TRBV5-1 and TRBJ1-2; a possible D gene is TRBD1 (5 bases). V was shortened by 4 bases and J by 1 base, with 14 bases between the two germline ends. This CDR3 comprises 15 residues. CDR1 and CDR2 (germline): SGHRS, YFSETQ. CDR3 in amino acids: CASSPGLGNNYGYTF. For the CDR3, the DNA is TGCGCCAGCAGCCCGGGACTGGGGAATAACTATGGCTACACCTTC.

The rearrangement joins TRBV7-9 to TRBJ2-3; no reliable D call. The ends were cut back, 5 bases at V and 0 bases at J, with 15 bases in the middle. Per the germline V gene, CDR1 is SEHNR and CDR2 is FQNEAQ (reference sequence). The CDR3 contains 16 residues. This CDR3 is CASSPPGSRSTDTQYF. Written as DNA, the CDR3 is TGTGCCAGCAGCCCCCCAGGTAGCCGTAGCACAGATACGCAGTATTTT. Based on the CDR3 plus reference TRBV7-9 and TRBJ2-3, the full variable domain is DTGVSQNPRHKITKRGQNVTFRCDPISEHNRLYWYRQTLGQGPEFLTYFQNEAQLEKSRLLSDRFSAERPKGSFSTLEIQRTEQGDSAMYLCASSPPGSRSTDTQYFGPGTRLTVL.

The chain recombines TRBV10-3 with TRBJ1-2; D ambiguous. V lost 6 bases to trimming and J lost 8 bases, with 16 bases between them. The CDR3 is 13 residues long. Germline lookup yields CDR1 ENHRY and CDR2 SYGVKD. The CDR3 sequence: CAISERALGGYTF. For the CDR3, the DNA is TGTGCCATCAGCGAGAGGGCCCTGGGAGGCTACACCTTC.

The chain uses TRBV6-6 and TRBJ1-5; TRBD1 matches 8 bases. The germline V gene encodes CDR1 MNHNY and CDR2 SVGAGI (reference sequence). V lost 7 bases to trimming and J lost 7 bases; unmatched junction nucleotides: 9. The CDR3 is 14 residues long. The CDR3 is CASNDGQGRQPQHF. Written as DNA, the CDR3 is TGTGCCAGCAACGACGGACAGGGAAGACAGCCCCAGCATTTT.

This chain connects TRBV4-1 to TRBJ1-2; TRBD1 might be the D (6 bases). This CDR3 comprises 17 residues. Trimming shortened V by 2 bases and J by 0 bases, and 16 bases separated the two germline ends. Germline V gene data show CDR1 as MGHRA and CDR2 as YSYEKL. As DNA, the CDR3 is TGCGCCAGCAGCCAATTATTCCGGGACACAGCTAACTATGGCTACACCTTC. This gives the protein CASSQLFRDTANYGYTF.

The chain couples TRBV7-9 to TRBJ2-3; the match to TRBD2 covers 12 bases. With V trimmed by 5 bases and J by 5 bases, 5 bases remained unmatched. This CDR3 contains 15 residues. Germline assignment: CDR1 SEHNR and CDR2 FQNEAQ (reference sequence). The DNA for the CDR3 is TGTGCCAGCAGCCCACTAGCGGGGGGTGGAGATACGCAGTATTTT. Translating gives CASSPLAGGGDTQYF. Based on the CDR3 plus reference TRBV7-9 and TRBJ2-3, the full variable domain is DTGVSQNPRHKITKRGQNVTFRCDPISEHNRLYWYRQTLGQGPEFLTYFQNEAQLEKSRLLSDRFSAERPKGSFSTLEIQRTEQGDSAMYLCASSPLAGGGDTQYFGPGTRLTVL.

V gene TRBV4-1 combines with J gene TRBJ2-7; D possibly corresponds to TRBD2 (5 bases). The CDR3 extends over 12 amino acids. CDR1 and CDR2 from the germline V gene are MGHRA and YSYEKL. V was pared by 4 bases and J by 3 bases, with 7 bases between. The CDR3 nucleotides are TGCGCCAGCAGCCTGGACTTCTACGAGCAGTACTTC. Protein product: CASSLDFYEQYF.

The chain joins TRBV6-1 to TRBJ2-6; a weak D match, TRBD2 (5 bases). CDR1 MNHNS and CDR2 SASEGT come from the germline V gene. The germline V and J ends were trimmed by 1 base and 0 bases, with 7 bases remaining between them. There are 16 residues in the CDR3. CDR3 residues: CASSEDEGSGANVLTF. In nucleotides, the CDR3 is TGTGCCAGCAGTGAAGATGAGGGCTCTGGGGCCAACGTCCTGACTTTC.

The chain couples TRBV6-5 to TRBJ1-1; D is uncertain. Germline values: CDR1 MNHEY, CDR2 SVGAGI. The V gene lost 2 bases and the J gene lost 4 bases, with 17 bases spanning the gap. The CDR3 has 16 amino acids. The CDR3 sequence is CASSYMEGFRSTEAFF. The CDR3 coding sequence is TGTGCCAGCAGTTACATGGAGGGTTTTCGGAGCACTGAAGCTTTCTTT.

The V call is TRBV7-9, the J call TRBJ2-2; 7 nucleotides line up with TRBD1. CDR3 length equals 15 residues. V shed 5 bases and J 1 base; nucleotides not matched to a gene: 4. The germline V gene encodes CDR1 SEHNR and CDR2 FQNEAQ (reference sequence). Here the CDR3 DNA reads TGTGCCAGCAGCACCGGGACAGAGAACACCGGGGAGCTGTTTTTT. Amino acids: CASSTGTENTGELFF.

The chain is built from TRBV10-2 and TRBJ1-5, with no clear D. Germline V gives CDR1 WSHSY, CDR2 SAAADI. The CDR3 is 13 residues long. The ends were cut back, 3 bases at V and 0 bases at J, with 3 bases in the middle. CDR3 region: CASSEPSNQPQHF. The CDR3 nucleotides are TGCGCCAGCAGTGAACCTAGCAATCAGCCCCAGCATTTT.

The rearrangement links TRBV7-6 to TRBJ2-3; no reliable D call. Per germline, CDR1 SGHVS and CDR2 FNYEAQ. Trimming removed 6 bases at V and 6 bases at J, with 10 bases between. The CDR3 covers 12 residues. The CDR3 spells CASSSLRDTQYF. CDR3 DNA: TGTGCCAGCAGTTCCCTTCGTGATACGCAGTATTTT.

The chain has TRBV9 and TRBJ2-6; 9 bases match TRBD2. There are 19 residues in the CDR3. Germline assignment: CDR1 SGDLS and CDR2 YYNGEE. The J segment lost 3 bases and the V segment lost 0 bases, leaving 10 bases of the junction unmatched. CDR3 region: CASSVVGAGGNRGANVLTF. The DNA of the CDR3 is TGTGCCAGCAGCGTAGTGGGAGCGGGGGGAAACCGTGGGGCCAACGTCCTGACTTTC.

V usage is TRBV7-2 and J usage is TRBJ1-6; unclear D gene. CDR3 length: 13 amino acids. CDR1 is SGHTA and CDR2 is FQGNSA in the germline V gene. V gave up 4 bases and J gave up 7 bases, with 8 bases separating them. CDR3 sequence (DNA): TGTGCCAGCAGCTCCGACCCGAATTCACCCCTCCACTTT. This translates into CASSSDPNSPLHF. Full variable domain (missing parts from reference TRBV7-2 and TRBJ1-6): GAGVSQSPSNKVTEKGKDVELRCDPISGHTALYWYRQSLGQGLEFLIYFQGNSAPDKSGLPSDRFSAERTGGSVSTLTIQRTQQEDSAVYLCASSSDPNSPLHFGNGTRLTVT.

V usage is TRBV4-1 and J usage is TRBJ2-1; TRBD1 aligns across 8 bases. The V segment lost 0 bases and the J segment 0 bases; nucleotides outside the gene matches: 1. The CDR3 totals 16 residues. Germline lookup yields CDR1 MGHRA and CDR2 YSYEKL. CDR3 DNA sequence: TGCGCCAGCAGCCAAGAAACAGGGGGCTCCTACAATGAGCAGTTCTTC. Residues: CASSQETGGSYNEQFF.

The chain combines TRBV5-6 with TRBJ1-5; D unclear. V was clipped by 5 bases and J by 0 bases, with 9 bases between them. CDR1 and CDR2 (germline): SGHDT, YYEEEE. The CDR3 covers 14 residues. Here the CDR3 reads CASSQRYSNQPQHF. The CDR3, as DNA: TGTGCCAGCAGTCAAAGATATAGCAATCAGCCCCAGCATTTT.

Comments on this clone: One end of the junction does not line up with germline, which may come from a read error. V and J are TRBV5-1 and TRBJ1-5, with a possible D match to TRBD1 (5 bases). Germline V gives CDR1 SGHRS, CDR2 YFSETQ. CDR3 length equals 14 residues. As DNA, the CDR3 is TGCGCCGGCAGCTTGGGGGGTTACAATCAGCCCCAGCATTTT. The encoded protein is CAGSLGGYNQPQHF.

The chain recombines TRBV30 with TRBJ2-2; 7 bases are shared with TRBD2. Germline V CDR1 and CDR2: GTSNPN, SVGIG (reference sequence). The CDR3 is 12 amino acids. J lost 6 bases, V lost 3 bases, and 1 base had no gene match. For the CDR3, the DNA is TGTGCCTGGAGGGGGGGGTCCGGGGAGCTGTTTTTT. Translated, it gives CAWRGGSGELFF.

This clone was seen a few times. This sequence joins TRBV11-2 and TRBJ1-1; a possible D gene is TRBD1 (5 bases). V shed 5 bases and J shed 4 bases, with 11 bases lying between them. The CDR3 length is 13 residues. Looked up from germline, CDR1 is SGHAT and CDR2 is FQNNGV. The CDR3 bases are TGTGCCAGCAGCCCATGGGACGGCACTGAAGCTTTCTTT. Its protein is CASSPWDGTEAFF.

V is TRBV7-9 and J is TRBJ1-1; D is undetermined. The CDR3 loop spans 16 amino acids. Germline CDR1 reads SEHNR; CDR2 reads FQNEAQ (reference sequence). The ends were cut back, 5 bases at V and 1 base at J, with 17 bases in the middle. Written as DNA, the CDR3 is TGTGCCAGCAGCCCGCCCGCGGTGGAGCCGAACACTGAAGCTTTCTTT. This encodes CASSPPAVEPNTEAFF.

The chain employs TRBV4-3 and TRBJ1-3, with D unresolved. CDR1 and CDR2 (germline): LGHNA, YSLEER. The CDR3 loop spans 13 amino acids. The V gene lost 5 bases and the J gene lost 1 base, with 6 bases spanning the gap. CDR3 DNA sequence: TGCGCCAGCAGCGCGGGGTCTGGAAACACCATATATTTT. Translated, it gives CASSAGSGNTIYF.

This clone was detected once. This rearrangement joins TRBV12-5 to TRBJ2-7; 7 nucleotides agree with TRBD1. The CDR3 runs 15 residues. The germline V gene has CDR1 LGHNT and CDR2 FRNRAP. After removal of 7 bases from V and 7 bases from J, the junction contained 16 bases not matched to a gene. The CDR3 here is CASAQSTPRGKEQYF. The CDR3 DNA is TGTGCTAGTGCCCAGAGTACCCCCAGGGGGAAAGAGCAGTACTTC.

This chain links TRBV30 with TRBJ2-5; D possibly matches TRBD1 or TRBD2 (6 bases each). The CDR3 has 13 amino acids. Germline values: CDR1 GTSNPN, CDR2 SVGIG (reference sequence). Trimming took off 2 bases at V and 6 bases at J, with 13 bases between the two ends. The CDR3 sequence: CAWSNGGGKTQYF. The CDR3 DNA reads as TGTGCCTGGAGTAACGGGGGCGGAAAGACCCAGTACTTC.

The chain has TRBV18 and TRBJ1-2; 7 bases match TRBD1. V shed 3 bases and J 8 bases; nucleotides not matched to a gene: 6. The CDR3 length is 13 residues. Germline values: CDR1 KGHSH, CDR2 LQKENI. CDR3 region: CASSPRDRGGYTF. The CDR3 DNA reads as TGTGCCAGCTCACCCCGGGACAGAGGAGGCTACACCTTC.

The rearrangement joins TRBV7-8 to TRBJ2-2; no reliable D call. From germline, CDR1 is SGHVS and CDR2 FQNEAQ. The length of the CDR3 is 13 residues. Deletions cut 1 base from V and 6 bases from J, with 6 bases between. As DNA, the CDR3 is TGTGCCAGCAGCTTAGTATCTCCCGGGGAGCTGTTTTTT. Amino acid sequence: CASSLVSPGELFF.